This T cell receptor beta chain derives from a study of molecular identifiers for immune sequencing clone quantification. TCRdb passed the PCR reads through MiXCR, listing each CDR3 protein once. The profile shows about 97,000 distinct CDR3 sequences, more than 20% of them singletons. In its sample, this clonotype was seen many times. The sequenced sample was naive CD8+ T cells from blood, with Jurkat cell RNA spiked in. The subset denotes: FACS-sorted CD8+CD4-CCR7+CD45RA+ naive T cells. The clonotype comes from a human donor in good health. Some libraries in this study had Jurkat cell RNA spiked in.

The CDR3 coding sequence is TGCAGCGTTGAGACGGGGGAGAGGGAGACCCAGTACTTC. Residues: CSVETGERETQYF. The chain recombines TRBV29-1 with TRBJ2-5; D perhaps matches TRBD2 (6 bases). The CDR3 sequence is 13 residues long. Trimming pared 3 bases from V and 5 bases from J, leaving 13 bases between. CDR1 is SQVTM and CDR2 is ANQGSEA in the germline V gene.